This TCR beta chain is from a study of shared clonotypes between healthy human individuals. Points from the study as a whole: Memory subsets generally showed smaller estimated richness than naive subsets did. Clonotype sharing among the donors was expected to vary with sequencing depth.

Germline V gene data show CDR1 as MNHNS and CDR2 as SASEGT. The CDR3 covers 14 residues. V lost 1 base and J lost 6, with 10 bases in between. This clone came up once. Its antigen is not identified. Repertoires were generated with immunoSEQ multiplex PCR, while TCRdb's copy carries only in-frame clones and drops some. The sample records 2 million to 2.5 million clones, approximately 93% being singletons. The TCR was taken from a man between 18 and 35 years old in good health. Some clones in this sample may be carry-over from other donors' samples. This chain connects TRBV6-1 to TRBJ1-5; D gene ambiguous. Sequencing was carried out using naive CD4+ T cells from PBMCs. Stated subset: CD45RA+ positively selected. The chain's CDR3 is CASSEGGSGQPQHF. DNA for the CDR3: TGTGCCAGCAGTGAAGGGGGTTCGGGTCAGCCCCAGCATTTT.